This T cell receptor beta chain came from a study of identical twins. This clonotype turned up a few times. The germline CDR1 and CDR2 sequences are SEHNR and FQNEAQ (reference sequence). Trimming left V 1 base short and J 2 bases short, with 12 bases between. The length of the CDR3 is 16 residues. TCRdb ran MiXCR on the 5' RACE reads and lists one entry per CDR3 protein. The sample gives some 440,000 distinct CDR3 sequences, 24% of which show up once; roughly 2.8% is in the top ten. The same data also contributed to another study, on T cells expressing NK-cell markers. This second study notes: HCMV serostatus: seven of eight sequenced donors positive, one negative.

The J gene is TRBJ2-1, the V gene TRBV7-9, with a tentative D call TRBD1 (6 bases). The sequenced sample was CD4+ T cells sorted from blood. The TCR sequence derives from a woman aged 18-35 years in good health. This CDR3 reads CASSLVQGIAYNEQFF. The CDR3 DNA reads TGTGCCAGCAGCTTAGTCCAGGGGATCGCCTACAATGAGCAGTTCTTC. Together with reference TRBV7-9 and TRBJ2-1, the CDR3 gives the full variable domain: DTGVSQNPRHKITKRGQNVTFRCDPISEHNRLYWYRQTLGQGPEFLTYFQNEAQLEKSRLLSDRFSAERPKGSFSTLEIQRTEQGDSAMYLCASSLVQGIAYNEQFFGPGTRLTVL.